This T cell receptor beta chain originates from a study of blood T cell repertoires in COVID-19. Overall study: T cells, B-cell-depleted T cells, or PBMCs supplied cDNA or gDNA.

V was trimmed by 0 bases and J by 0 bases, leaving 12 bases between them. The CDR3 has 17 amino acids. In germline, CDR1 is SGDLS, CDR2 YYNGEE. Original processing notes: Amplified reference gene primers provided the basis for estimating nucleated cell counts. Sequencing was performed with immunoSEQ multiplex PCR; in TCRdb, only in-frame clones are kept and a portion is missing. V and J calls and clone size are copied from that table; D and trimming were computed from the DNA. The table lists about 56,000 clones, roughly 84% of them singletons. The chain recombines TRBV9 with TRBJ2-2, with D possibly TRBD2 on 7 matching bases. This clonotype was sampled from a woman of 80 years or more with acute or convalescent COVID-19. The sequenced material came from peripheral blood. DNA of the CDR3: TGTGCCAGCAGCGTAGAAAGGGAGGGGGCGAACACCGGGGAGCTGTTTTTT. This gives the protein CASSVEREGANTGELFF.